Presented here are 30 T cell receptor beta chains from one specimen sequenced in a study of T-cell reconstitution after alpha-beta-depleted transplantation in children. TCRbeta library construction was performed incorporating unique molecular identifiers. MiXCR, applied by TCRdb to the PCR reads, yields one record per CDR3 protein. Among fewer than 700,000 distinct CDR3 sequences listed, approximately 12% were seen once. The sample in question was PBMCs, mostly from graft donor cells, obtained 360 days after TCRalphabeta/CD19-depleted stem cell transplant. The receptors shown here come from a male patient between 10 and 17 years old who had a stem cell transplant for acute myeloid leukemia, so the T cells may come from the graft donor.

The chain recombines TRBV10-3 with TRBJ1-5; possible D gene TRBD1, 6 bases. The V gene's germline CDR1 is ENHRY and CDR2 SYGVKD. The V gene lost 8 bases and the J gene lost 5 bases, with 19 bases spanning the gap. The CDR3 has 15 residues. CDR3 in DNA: TGTGCCATCGCCGAGACAGGCTCATCGCATCAGCCCCAGCATTTT. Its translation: CAIAETGSSHQPQHF.

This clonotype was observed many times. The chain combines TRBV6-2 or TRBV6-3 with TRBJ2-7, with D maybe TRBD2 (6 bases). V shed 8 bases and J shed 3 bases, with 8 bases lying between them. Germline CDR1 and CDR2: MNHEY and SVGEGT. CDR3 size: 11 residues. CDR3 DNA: TGTGCCAGCGGGAGGTTCTACGAGCAGTACTTC. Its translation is CASGRFYEQYF.

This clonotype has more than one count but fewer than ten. In nucleotides, the CDR3 is TGCGCCAGCAGACCGGCTTACAGGGGTTCCTCTGGGGCCAACGTCCTGACTTTC. Translation: CASRPAYRGSSGANVLTF. The chain joins TRBV5-1 to TRBJ2-6; TRBD1 agrees at 7 bases. Germline lookup yields CDR1 SGHRS and CDR2 YFSETQ. The junction had 11 bases not matched to a gene; V was cut back by 5 bases and J by 0 bases. The CDR3 is 18 amino acids.

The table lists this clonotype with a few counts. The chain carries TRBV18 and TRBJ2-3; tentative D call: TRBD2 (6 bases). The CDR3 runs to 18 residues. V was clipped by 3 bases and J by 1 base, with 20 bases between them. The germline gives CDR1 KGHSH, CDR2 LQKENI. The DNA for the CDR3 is TGTGCCAGCTCACCCCGTCTAGCGCGAGGGGCGCGCACAGATACGCAGTATTTT. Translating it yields CASSPRLARGARTDTQYF.

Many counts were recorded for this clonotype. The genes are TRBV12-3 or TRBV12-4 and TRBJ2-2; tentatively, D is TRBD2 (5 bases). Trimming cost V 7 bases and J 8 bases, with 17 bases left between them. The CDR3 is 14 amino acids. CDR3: CASNLLGVTGELFF. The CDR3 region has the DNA TGTGCCAGCAATCTCCTCGGGGTTACTGGGGAGCTGTTTTTT.

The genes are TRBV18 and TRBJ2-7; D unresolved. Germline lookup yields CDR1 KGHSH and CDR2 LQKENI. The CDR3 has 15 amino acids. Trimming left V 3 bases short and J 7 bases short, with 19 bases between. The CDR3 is CASSPPIRGPWEQYF. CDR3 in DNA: TGTGCCAGCTCACCCCCTATTAGAGGCCCCTGGGAGCAGTACTTC.

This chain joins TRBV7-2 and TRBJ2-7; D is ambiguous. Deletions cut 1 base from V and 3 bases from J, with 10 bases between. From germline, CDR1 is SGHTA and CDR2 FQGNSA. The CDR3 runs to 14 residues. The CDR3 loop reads CASSLGPPLYEQYF. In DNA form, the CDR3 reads TGTGCCAGCAGCTTAGGTCCTCCCCTCTACGAGCAGTACTTC.

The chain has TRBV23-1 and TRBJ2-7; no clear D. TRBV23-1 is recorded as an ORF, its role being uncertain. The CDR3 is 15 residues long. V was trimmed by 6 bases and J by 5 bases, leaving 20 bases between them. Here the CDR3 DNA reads TGCGCCAGCAGGGCCTCTACAAGGGAAGGCAACGAGCAGTACTTC. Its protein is CASRASTREGNEQYF.

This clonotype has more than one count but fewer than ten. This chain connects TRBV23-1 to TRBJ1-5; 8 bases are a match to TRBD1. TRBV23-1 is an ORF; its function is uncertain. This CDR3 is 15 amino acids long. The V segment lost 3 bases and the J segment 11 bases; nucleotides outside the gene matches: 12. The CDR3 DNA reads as TGCGCCAGCAGTCATTCACCGGGACAGGAGAGGTCCCAGCATTTT. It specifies CASSHSPGQERSQHF.

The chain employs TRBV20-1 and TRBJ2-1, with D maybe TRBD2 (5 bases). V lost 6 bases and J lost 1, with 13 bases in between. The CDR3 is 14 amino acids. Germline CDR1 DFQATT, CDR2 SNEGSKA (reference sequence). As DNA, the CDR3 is TGCAGTGCCAGCGACGGGGTATCCTACAATGAGCAGTTCTTC. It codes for CSASDGVSYNEQFF.

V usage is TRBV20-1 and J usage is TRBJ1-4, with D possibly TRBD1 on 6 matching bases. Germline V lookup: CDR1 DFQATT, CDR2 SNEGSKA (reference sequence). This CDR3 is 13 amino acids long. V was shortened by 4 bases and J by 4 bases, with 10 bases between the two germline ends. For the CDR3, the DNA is TGCAGTGCTAAAGGACAGCTTAATGAAAAACTGTTTTTT. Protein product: CSAKGQLNEKLFF.

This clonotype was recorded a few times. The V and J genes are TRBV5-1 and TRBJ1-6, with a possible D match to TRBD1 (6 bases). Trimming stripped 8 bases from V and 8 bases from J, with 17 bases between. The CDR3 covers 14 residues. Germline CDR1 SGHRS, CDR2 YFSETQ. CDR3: CASQQGRGDSPLHF. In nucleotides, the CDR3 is TGCGCCAGTCAACAGGGTCGAGGTGATTCACCCCTCCACTTT.

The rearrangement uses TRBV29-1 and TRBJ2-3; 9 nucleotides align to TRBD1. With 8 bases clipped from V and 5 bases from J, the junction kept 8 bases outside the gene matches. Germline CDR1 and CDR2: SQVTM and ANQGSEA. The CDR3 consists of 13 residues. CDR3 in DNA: TGCAGCACCCGGGACAGGGAGTTAGATACGCAGTATTTT. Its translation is CSTRDRELDTQYF.

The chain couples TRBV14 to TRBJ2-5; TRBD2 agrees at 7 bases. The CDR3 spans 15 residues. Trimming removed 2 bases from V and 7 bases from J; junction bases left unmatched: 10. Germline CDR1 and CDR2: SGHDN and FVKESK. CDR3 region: CASSQLREDISTQYF. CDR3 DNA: TGTGCCAGCAGCCAATTACGGGAGGATATTTCGACCCAGTACTTC.

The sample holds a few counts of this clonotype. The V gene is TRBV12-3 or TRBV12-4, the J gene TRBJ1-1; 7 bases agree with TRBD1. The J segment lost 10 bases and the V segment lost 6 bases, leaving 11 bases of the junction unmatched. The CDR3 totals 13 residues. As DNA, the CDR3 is TGTGCCAGCAGCCCAGGGGGGGGGCAGGGAGCTTTCTTT. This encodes CASSPGGGQGAFF.

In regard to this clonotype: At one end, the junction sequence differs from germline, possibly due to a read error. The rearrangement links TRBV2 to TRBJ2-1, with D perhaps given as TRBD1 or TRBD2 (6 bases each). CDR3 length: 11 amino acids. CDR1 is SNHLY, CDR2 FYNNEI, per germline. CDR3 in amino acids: CASIVGAGEVF. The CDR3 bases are TGTGCCAGCATCGTCGGGGCAGGGGAGGTGTTC.

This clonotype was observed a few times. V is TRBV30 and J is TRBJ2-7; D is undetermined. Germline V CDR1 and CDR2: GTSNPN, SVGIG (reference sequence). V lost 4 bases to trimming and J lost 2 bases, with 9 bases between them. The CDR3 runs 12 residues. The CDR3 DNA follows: TGTGCCTGGACAGTATCCCCCTACGAGCAGTACTTC. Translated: CAWTVSPYEQYF.

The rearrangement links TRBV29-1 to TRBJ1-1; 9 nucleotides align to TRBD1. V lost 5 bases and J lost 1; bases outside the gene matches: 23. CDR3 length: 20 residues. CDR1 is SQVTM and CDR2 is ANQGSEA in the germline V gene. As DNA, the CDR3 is TGCAGCGTTTTCGGGGTAGGACAGGGGCCGACACTACCCACGAACACTGAAGCTTTCTTT. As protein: CSVFGVGQGPTLPTNTEAFF.

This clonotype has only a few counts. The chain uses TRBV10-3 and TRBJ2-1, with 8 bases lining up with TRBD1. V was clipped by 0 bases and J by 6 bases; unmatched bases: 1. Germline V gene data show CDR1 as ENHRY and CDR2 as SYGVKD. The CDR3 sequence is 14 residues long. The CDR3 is CAISESTGGNEQFF. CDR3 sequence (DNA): TGTGCCATCAGTGAGTCTACAGGGGGCAATGAGCAGTTCTTC.

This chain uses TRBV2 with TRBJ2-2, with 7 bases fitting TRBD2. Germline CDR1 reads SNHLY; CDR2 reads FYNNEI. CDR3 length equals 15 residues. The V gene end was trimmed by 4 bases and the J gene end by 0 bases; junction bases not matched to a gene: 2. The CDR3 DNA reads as TGTGCCAGCAGTGTCGGGACTACGAACACCGGGGAGCTGTTTTTT. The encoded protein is CASSVGTTNTGELFF.

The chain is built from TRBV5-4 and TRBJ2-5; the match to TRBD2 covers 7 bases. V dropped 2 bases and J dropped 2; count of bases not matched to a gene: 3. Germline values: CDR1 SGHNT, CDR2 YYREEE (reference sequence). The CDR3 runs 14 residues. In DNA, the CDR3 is TGTGCCAGCAGCTTTCCGGGAGGACAAGAGACCCAGTACTTC. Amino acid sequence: CASSFPGGQETQYF.

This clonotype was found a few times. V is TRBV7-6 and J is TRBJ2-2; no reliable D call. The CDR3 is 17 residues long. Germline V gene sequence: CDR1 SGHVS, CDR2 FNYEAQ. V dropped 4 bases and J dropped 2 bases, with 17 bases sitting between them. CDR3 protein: CASSSGILRANTGELFF. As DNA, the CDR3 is TGTGCCAGCAGCTCCGGCATCCTCCGGGCCAACACCGGGGAGCTGTTTTTT.

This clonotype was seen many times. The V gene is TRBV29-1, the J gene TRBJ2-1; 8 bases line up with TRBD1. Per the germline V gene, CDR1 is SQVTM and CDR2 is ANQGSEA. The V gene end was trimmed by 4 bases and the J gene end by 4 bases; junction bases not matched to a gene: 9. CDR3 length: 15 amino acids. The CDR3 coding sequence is TGCAGCGTTGTAAACCGGGACAGGCCGTACAATGAGCAGTTCTTC. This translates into CSVVNRDRPYNEQFF.

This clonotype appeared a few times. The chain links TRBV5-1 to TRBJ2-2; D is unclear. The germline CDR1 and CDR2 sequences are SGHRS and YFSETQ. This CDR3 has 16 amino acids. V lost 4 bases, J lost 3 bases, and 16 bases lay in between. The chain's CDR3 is CASSPLLASDTGELFF. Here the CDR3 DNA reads TGCGCCAGCAGCCCCCTGTTAGCCTCGGACACCGGGGAGCTGTTTTTT. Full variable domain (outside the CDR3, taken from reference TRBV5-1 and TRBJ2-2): KAGVTQTPRYLIKTRGQQVTLSCSPISGHRSVSWYQQTPGQGLQFLFEYFSETQRNKGNFPGRFSGRQFSNSRSEMNVSTLELGDSALYLCASSPLLASDTGELFFGEGSRLTVL.

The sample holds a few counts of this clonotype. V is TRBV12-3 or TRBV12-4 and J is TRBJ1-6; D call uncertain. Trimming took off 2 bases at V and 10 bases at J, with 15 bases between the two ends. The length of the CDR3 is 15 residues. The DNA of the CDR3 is TGTGCCAGCAGTTTAAGAGGGATGAAAAACTCACCCCTCCACTTT. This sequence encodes CASSLRGMKNSPLHF.

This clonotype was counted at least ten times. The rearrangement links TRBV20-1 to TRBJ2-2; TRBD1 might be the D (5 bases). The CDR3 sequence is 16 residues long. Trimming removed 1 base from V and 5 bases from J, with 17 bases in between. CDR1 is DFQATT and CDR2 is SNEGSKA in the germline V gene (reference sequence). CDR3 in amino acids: CSARGQYHDRTGELFF. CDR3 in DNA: TGCAGTGCTAGAGGTCAATACCATGACAGAACCGGGGAGCTGTTTTTT.

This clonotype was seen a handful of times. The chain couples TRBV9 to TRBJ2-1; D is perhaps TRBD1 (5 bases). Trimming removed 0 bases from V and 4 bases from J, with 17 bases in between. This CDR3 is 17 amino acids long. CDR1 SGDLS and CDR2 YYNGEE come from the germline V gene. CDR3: CASSVGGGRYRYNEQFF. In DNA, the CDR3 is TGTGCCAGCAGCGTAGGGGGCGGTCGGTACAGGTACAATGAGCAGTTCTTC.

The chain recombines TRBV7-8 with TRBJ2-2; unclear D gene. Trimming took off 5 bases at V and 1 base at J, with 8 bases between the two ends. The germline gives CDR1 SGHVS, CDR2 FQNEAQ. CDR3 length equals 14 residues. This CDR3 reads CASSLRWNTGELFF. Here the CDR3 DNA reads TGTGCCAGCAGCCTCAGATGGAACACCGGGGAGCTGTTTTTT.

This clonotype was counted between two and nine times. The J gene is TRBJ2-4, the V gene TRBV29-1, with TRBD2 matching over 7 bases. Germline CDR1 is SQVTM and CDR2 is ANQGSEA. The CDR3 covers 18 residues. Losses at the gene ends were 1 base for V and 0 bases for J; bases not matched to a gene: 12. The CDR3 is CSVEGDGGKFLAKNIQYF. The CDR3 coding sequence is TGCAGCGTTGAAGGTGACGGGGGGAAGTTTCTAGCCAAAAACATTCAGTACTTC.

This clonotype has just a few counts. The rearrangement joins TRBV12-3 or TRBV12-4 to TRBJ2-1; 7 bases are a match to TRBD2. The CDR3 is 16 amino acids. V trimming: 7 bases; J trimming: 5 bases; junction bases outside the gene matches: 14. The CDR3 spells CASISGGWGGDNEQFF. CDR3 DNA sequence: TGTGCCAGCATCTCCGGTGGGTGGGGAGGGGACAATGAGCAGTTCTTC.